Shown below are 25 T cell receptor beta chains from a single sample sequenced in a study of OX40 agonist ivuxolimab in advanced cancers. Sequencing used immunoSEQ multiplex PCR; TCRdb keeps in-frame clones, though not all of them. The sample lists some 39,000 clones, roughly 77% occurring once. The material sequenced was CD4+ or CD8+ T cells sorted from blood, taken in a trial of the OX40 agonist ivuxolimab. All receptors come from an adult with an advanced solid tumor such as melanoma, head and neck, liver or kidney cancer.

The chain employs TRBV5-1 and TRBJ2-5; a weak D match, TRBD2 (5 bases). Trimming removed 2 bases at V and 4 bases at J, with 6 bases between. This CDR3 has 12 amino acids. Germline CDR1 and CDR2: SGHRS and YFSETQ. The CDR3: CASSFEGETQYF. The CDR3 DNA follows: TGCGCCAGCAGCTTCGAGGGAGAGACCCAGTACTTC. The full variable domain, its missing parts supplied by reference TRBV5-1 and TRBJ2-5, is KAGVTQTPRYLIKTRGQQVTLSCSPISGHRSVSWYQQTPGQGLQFLFEYFSETQRNKGNFPGRFSGRQFSNSRSEMNVSTLELGDSALYLCASSFEGETQYFGPGTRLLVL.

A single count supports this clone. This rearrangement joins TRBV6-5 to TRBJ2-7; 11 bases match TRBD2. The CDR3 is made up of 15 amino acids. Per the germline V gene, CDR1 is MNHEY and CDR2 is SVGAGI. V trimming: 5 bases; J trimming: 2 bases; junction bases outside the gene matches: 5. CDR3: CASSLLAGGPYEQYF. The DNA for the CDR3 is TGTGCCAGCAGTCTCCTAGCGGGGGGTCCCTACGAGCAGTACTTC.

The chain employs TRBV5-1 and TRBJ2-5; 8 positions match TRBD2. The CDR3 contains 12 residues. The germline CDR1 and CDR2 sequences are SGHRS and YFSETQ. After removal of 5 bases from V and 5 bases from J, the junction contained 2 bases not matched to a gene. The CDR3 nucleotides read TGCGCCAGCAGATTAGCGGGGGAGACCCAGTACTTC. Its translation: CASRLAGETQYF.

The sample holds one count of this clone. The chain couples TRBV7-3 to TRBJ2-1; 8 positions agree with TRBD2. Germline CDR1 and CDR2: SGHTA and FQGTGA. Trimming cost V 5 bases and J 4 bases; bases outside gene matches: 7. This CDR3 region has 15 residues. CDR3 loop: CASSDRGGPYNEQFF. The CDR3 nucleotides read TGTGCCAGCAGCGATCGGGGGGGCCCGTACAATGAGCAGTTCTTC.

The chain is built from TRBV6-5 and TRBJ1-4; the D gene is possibly TRBD1 (6 bases). This CDR3 comprises 15 residues. The germline V and J ends were trimmed by 0 bases and 8 bases, with 13 bases remaining between them. Germline V gives CDR1 MNHEY, CDR2 SVGAGI. Written as DNA, the CDR3 is TGTGCCAGCAGTTACTCGTCCGGACAGATAGAAAAACTGTTTTTT. Translated, it gives CASSYSSGQIEKLFF.

The rearrangement uses TRBV11-2 and TRBJ1-4; D uncertain. Trimming took 5 bases from V and 3 from J, leaving 10 bases between them. Germline V gene sequence: CDR1 SGHAT, CDR2 FQNNGV. This CDR3 is built from 14 residues. CDR3 nucleotides: TGTGCCAGCAGCCAAGGCCAGTCTAATGAAAAACTGTTTTTT. It yields the protein CASSQGQSNEKLFF.

The rearrangement joins TRBV6-5 to TRBJ2-5; a possible D gene is TRBD1 (6 bases). Matching the DNA end better, TRBJ2-7 makes the J call doubtful. Germline V gene lookup returns CDR1 MNHEY and CDR2 SVGAGI. The CDR3 contains 15 residues. The CDR3 reads CASSRQAISSYEQYF. CDR3 nucleotides: TGTGCCAGCAGTAGACAGGCCATCAGCTCCTACGAGCAGTACTTC.

CDR3 sequence: CASSLAGPTEAFF. The CDR3 DNA reads as TGTGCCAGCAGCTTAGCCGGTCCCACTGAAGCTTTCTTT. J is TRBJ1-1 and V is TRBV7-9; D uncertain. V was shortened by 0 bases and J by 4 bases, with 6 bases between the two germline ends. The CDR3 covers 13 residues. Germline V gene data show CDR1 as SEHNR and CDR2 as FQNEAQ (reference sequence). Complete variable domain (other parts from reference TRBV7-9 and TRBJ1-1): DTGVSQNPRHKITKRGQNVTFRCDPISEHNRLYWYRQTLGQGPEFLTYFQNEAQLEKSRLLSDRFSAERPKGSFSTLEIQRTEQGDSAMYLCASSLAGPTEAFFGQGTRLTVV.

The rearrangement uses TRBV2 and TRBJ1-5; tentative D call: TRBD1 (6 bases). CDR1 is SNHLY and CDR2 is FYNNEI in the germline V gene. Trimming removed 7 bases from V and 0 bases from J, with 13 bases in between. This CDR3 comprises 15 residues. CDR3 nucleotide sequence: TGTGCCAGCAAACGGGACAACTATAGCAATCAGCCCCAGCATTTT. Translated: CASKRDNYSNQPQHF.

V is TRBV10-3 and J is TRBJ1-1; 8 positions match TRBD1. Germline CDR1 is ENHRY and CDR2 is SYGVKD. V shed 6 bases, J shed 0 bases, and the junction held 9 bases outside the gene matches. The CDR3 loop spans 16 amino acids. The CDR3: CAIRDTGGGMNTEAFF. The DNA of the CDR3 is TGTGCCATCAGGGATACAGGGGGGGGAATGAACACTGAAGCTTTCTTT.

The chain is built from TRBV2 and TRBJ1-2; D gene unclear. Trimming took off 10 bases at V and 0 bases at J, with 21 bases between the two ends. Germline V gives CDR1 SNHLY, CDR2 FYNNEI. This CDR3 spans 16 amino acids. CDR3 nucleotide sequence: TGTGCCACCTATAGTCGCAGGTTGGGGTCTAACTATGGCTACACCTTC. Protein product: CATYSRRLGSNYGYTF.

This chain connects TRBV2 to TRBJ1-6; D possibly corresponds to TRBD1 (6 bases). The V end was cut by 5 bases, the J end by 3 bases, with 14 bases between. Germline CDR1 reads SNHLY; CDR2 reads FYNNEI. This CDR3 contains 16 residues. The CDR3 nucleotides are TGTGCCAGCAGTAGGCCAACAGGGAACTATAATTCACCCCTCCACTTT. Translated, it gives CASSRPTGNYNSPLHF.

J is TRBJ2-1 and V is TRBV14; weak D call: TRBD2 (7 bases). V dropped 0 bases and J dropped 7 bases, with 16 bases sitting between them. In germline, CDR1 is SGHDN, CDR2 FVKESK. The CDR3 is 16 residues long. The CDR3 region is CASSQDVGGGANEQFF. The DNA of the CDR3 is TGTGCCAGCAGCCAAGATGTAGGAGGGGGGGCTAATGAGCAGTTCTTC. Full variable domain (remainder filled in from reference TRBV14 and TRBJ2-1): EAGVTQFPSHSVIEKGQTVTLRCDPISGHDNLYWYRRVMGKEIKFLLHFVKESKQDESGMPNNRFLAERTGGTYSTLKVQPAELEDSGVYFCASSQDVGGGANEQFFGPGTRLTVL.

This chain connects TRBV9 to TRBJ2-3; D call uncertain. The V gene's germline CDR1 is SGDLS and CDR2 YYNGEE. Trimming removed 0 bases from V and 11 bases from J, with 13 bases in between. The CDR3 has 13 residues. CDR3 protein: CASSVASQSRQYF. As DNA, the CDR3 is TGTGCCAGCAGCGTAGCTAGTCAATCCCGGCAGTATTTT.

This clone has just one count. The V and J genes are TRBV6-1 and TRBJ2-1; 8 positions agree with TRBD2. Germline CDR1 MNHNS, CDR2 SASEGT. The ends lost 0 bases at V and 3 bases at J; junction bases unmatched: 4. The CDR3 contains 16 residues. The CDR3 nucleotides are TGTGCCAGCAGTGAAGCCACGGGACTAGTCTACAATGAGCAGTTCTTC. Its protein is CASSEATGLVYNEQFF.

The chain couples TRBV6-5 to TRBJ1-5; 11 bases agree with TRBD1. The CDR3 contains 15 residues. V was pared by 7 bases and J by 3 bases, with 5 bases of the junction left unmatched. Germline V lookup: CDR1 MNHEY, CDR2 SVGAGI. The CDR3 DNA sequence: TGTGCCAGCACTAGGACAGGGGGCACCAATCAGCCCCAGCATTTT. Translating gives CASTRTGGTNQPQHF.

This clone was picked up a small number of times. The J gene is TRBJ1-1, the V gene TRBV29-1; 7 bases line up with TRBD1. Germline CDR1 SQVTM, CDR2 ANQGSEA. V lost 4 bases and J lost 10; bases outside the gene matches: 9. The CDR3 extends over 12 amino acids. Written as DNA, the CDR3 is TGCAGCGTTGGGACAGGCCTTGGACGAGCTTTCTTT. It is translated as CSVGTGLGRAFF. The whole variable domain, filled in from reference TRBV29-1 and TRBJ1-1, reads SAVISQKPSRDICQRGTSLTIQCQVDSQVTMMFWYRQQPGQSLTLIATANQGSEATYESGFVIDKFPISRPNLTFSTLTVSNMSPEDSSIYLCSVGTGLGRAFFGQGTRLTVV.

V is TRBV28 and J is TRBJ1-5; maybe TRBD1 (5 bases). Germline assignment: CDR1 MDHEN and CDR2 SYDVKM. With 5 bases removed from V and 2 bases from J, the gap between germline ends came to 10 bases. The CDR3 sequence is 14 residues long. The CDR3 here is CASSVWGRNQPQHF. The CDR3 DNA reads TGTGCCAGCAGTGTCTGGGGCCGCAATCAGCCCCAGCATTTT.

This clone has only a few counts. The chain carries TRBV6-5 and TRBJ1-6; D not certain. Looked up from germline, CDR1 is MNHEY and CDR2 is SVGAGI. The CDR3 is made up of 12 amino acids. The V and J ends lost 4 bases and 9 bases respectively, with 7 bases between them. CDR3 nucleotides: TGTGCCAGCAGTTCTTCCCTTTCACCCCTCCACTTT. Translating it yields CASSSSLSPLHF.

The chain employs TRBV5-1 and TRBJ2-7; TRBD2 matches 7 bases. The V segment lost 10 bases and the J segment 1 base; nucleotides outside the gene matches: 11. In germline, CDR1 is SGHRS, CDR2 YFSETQ. This CDR3 comprises 14 residues. For the CDR3, the DNA is TGCGCCTCCAAGAGCGGGGCTACTTCCTACGAGCAGTACTTC. It codes for CASKSGATSYEQYF. The entire variable domain, with the rest obtained from reference TRBV5-1 and TRBJ2-7, is as follows: KAGVTQTPRYLIKTRGQQVTLSCSPISGHRSVSWYQQTPGQGLQFLFEYFSETQRNKGNFPGRFSGRQFSNSRSEMNVSTLELGDSALYLCASKSGATSYEQYFGPGTRLTVT.

V gene TRBV30 combines with J gene TRBJ1-5, with 12 bases fitting TRBD1. With 3 bases clipped from V and 7 bases from J, the junction kept 10 bases outside the gene matches. CDR3 length equals 16 residues. CDR1 is GTSNPN, CDR2 SVGIG, per germline (reference sequence). CDR3 amino acids: CAWRAGTGGGGQPQHF. In DNA, the CDR3 is TGTGCCTGGAGGGCCGGGACAGGGGGCGGAGGGCAGCCCCAGCATTTT.

The rearrangement joins TRBV4-3 to TRBJ2-6; the D gene could be TRBD1 or TRBD2 (5 bases each). CDR1 LGHNA and CDR2 YSLEER come from the germline V gene. The CDR3 length is 17 residues. Between the trimmed V and J ends, which lost 0 bases and 2 bases, there was a span of 11 bases. CDR3: CASSQETTGPGANVLTF. CDR3 nucleotide sequence: TGCGCCAGCAGCCAAGAAACGACGGGACCTGGGGCCAACGTCCTGACTTTC.

The chain links TRBV6-1 to TRBJ2-7, with a possible D match to TRBD1 (5 bases). The CDR3 has 14 residues. Deletions cut 2 bases from V and 5 bases from J, with 13 bases between. Per germline, CDR1 MNHNS and CDR2 SASEGT. CDR3 sequence reads: CASSELAGLNEQYF. CDR3 nucleotides: TGTGCCAGCAGTGAACTGGCAGGGTTGAACGAGCAGTACTTC.

This clone was seen once. J is TRBJ1-1 and V is TRBV2; 8 nucleotides align to TRBD1. The germline V gene has CDR1 SNHLY and CDR2 FYNNEI. The CDR3 consists of 13 residues. J was trimmed by 6 bases and V by 10 bases; bases with no gene match: 10. The CDR3 loop reads CATLRGRTAEAFF. CDR3 sequence (DNA): TGTGCCACTCTCAGGGGGCGAACGGCTGAAGCTTTCTTT.

This rearrangement joins TRBV27 to TRBJ1-2, with D maybe TRBD1 (5 bases). The length of the CDR3 is 13 residues. The V gene's germline CDR1 is MNHEY and CDR2 SMNVEV (reference sequence). The V end was cut by 6 bases, the J end by 0 bases, with 8 bases between. The CDR3 DNA follows: TGTGCCAGCAGCCGGGACGCTAACTATGGCTACACCTTC. Amino acid sequence: CASSRDANYGYTF.